The rows below give T cell receptor beta chains drawn from one sample of a study of blood T cell repertoires in COVID-19. Some clones are missing from TCRdb's copy, which holds only in-frame ones; the method was immunoSEQ multiplex PCR. The sample holds more than 50,000 clones, 60% to 75% seen once. Input material: peripheral blood. The source is an elderly woman with acute or convalescent COVID-19. Both conserved end residues are part of each CDR3. D genes are given only for firm matches. The size of a clone is reported for some rows only, either as once, few or many, or as a class for expanded clones.

TRBJ1-5 | NA | NA | TRBV29-1 | TGCAGCGTTGGGGAGGGGGGACCTAATCAGCCCCAGCATTTT | CSVGEGGPNQPQHF
TRBJ2-7 | TRBD2 | many | TRBV18 | TGTGCCAGCTCACCACTCGGGGGGACCTACGAGCAGTACTTC | CASSPLGGTYEQYF
TRBJ2-7 | NA | NA | TRBV15 | TGTGCCACCAGCAGACACAAGACGGGAGCCTACGAGCAGTACTTC | CATSRHKTGAYEQYF
TRBJ1-3 | TRBD1 | NA | TRBV30 | TGTGCCTGGAGTGTACCTGGACAGGGGGCGGCTGGAAACACCATATATTTT | CAWSVPGQGAAGNTIYF
TRBJ2-1 | NA | NA | TRBV9 | TGTGCCAGCAGCGTAGGGGGCAATCGCAATGAGCAGTTCTTC | CASSVGGNRNEQFF
TRBJ1-6 | TRBD1 | NA | TRBV7-2 | TGTGCCAGCAGCGCCGACAGGGGCCGGCCGCCCCTCCACTTT | CASSADRGRPPLHF
TRBJ2-5 | TRBD1 | NA | TRBV14 | TGTGCCAGCAGCCAATCAGGACAGGGTTATAGGGAGACCCAGTACTTC | CASSQSGQGYRETQYF
TRBJ2-7 | TRBD1 | NA | TRBV6-2/TRBV6-3 | TGTGCCAGCAGCCGGACAGGGGGGCCCTACGAGCAGTACTTC | CASSRTGGPYEQYF
TRBJ2-1 | NA | NA | TRBV27 | TGTGCCAGCACCCAGGGGCGGAGCTCCTACAATGAGCAGTTCTTC | CASTQGRSSYNEQFF
TRBJ2-5 | NA | NA | TRBV29-1 | TGCAGCGTTTTCTGGGCTACCCAAGAGACCCAGTACTTC | CSVFWATQETQYF
TRBJ1-5 | NA | once | TRBV4-3 | TGCGCCAGCAGCCAAGGGGGGCATAGCAATCAGCCCCAGCATTTT | CASSQGGHSNQPQHF
TRBJ2-6 | NA | once | TRBV5-1 | TGCGCCAGCAGCGGAACTACAGGGACGGGGGCCAACGTCCTGACTTTC | CASSGTTGTGANVLTF
TRBJ1-2 | NA | NA | TRBV9 | TGTGCCAGCAGCGTACGGGACACCTATGGCTACACCTTC | CASSVRDTYGYTF
TRBJ2-2 | NA | NA | TRBV28 | TGTGCCAGCAGTTTTTTTGGGGGCGAGGGCTCCGGGGAGCTGTTTTTT | CASSFFGGEGSGELFF
TRBJ1-1 | NA | once | TRBV14 | TGTGCCAGCAGCCACACCGGGACTGAAGCTTTCTTT | CASSHTGTEAFF
TRBJ2-7 | NA | NA | TRBV29-1 | TGCAGCGTACCCGGGACAACCAACTCCTACGAGCAGTACTTC | CSVPGTTNSYEQYF
TRBJ1-1 | NA | once | TRBV28 | TGTGCCAGCAGTTTATTTAAGTTTGCCTCTGACTCTGAAGCTTTCTTT | CASSLFKFASDSEAFF
TRBJ1-1 | NA | NA | TRBV5-1 | TGCGCCAGCAGCTCGGTAATGAACACTGAAGCTTTCTTT | CASSSVMNTEAFF
TRBJ1-1 | TRBD1 | NA | TRBV19 | TGTGCCAGCCCGAGACAGGGGGCCGAGAACACTGAAGCTTTCTTT | CASPRQGAENTEAFF
TRBJ2-2 | NA | NA | TRBV6-1 | TGTGCCAGCAGTGAACGGAGGGGCGGCACCGGGGAGCTGTTTTTT | CASSERRGGTGELFF
TRBJ2-5 | NA | NA | TRBV20-1 | TGCAGTGCTAGTCTGTTGCAGTACCAAGAGACCCAGTACTTC | CSASLLQYQETQYF
TRBJ2-7 | TRBD1 | NA | TRBV2 | TGTGCCACCGAACAGGGACAGGGTTCCTACGAGCAGTACTTC | CATEQGQGSYEQYF
TRBJ2-7 | NA | NA | TRBV24-1 | TGTGCCACCAGTGATTATCGGACACTCACCTACGAGCAGTACTTC | CATSDYRTLTYEQYF
TRBJ1-4 | NA | NA | TRBV18 | TGTGCCAGCTCACAGGGCGCAGGGGAGGAAAAACTGTTTTTT | CASSQGAGEEKLFF
TRBJ1-4 | TRBD1 | NA | TRBV6-6 | TGTGCCAGCAGGAACTCCGGGACAGGGGGCGAAAAACTGTTTTTT | CASRNSGTGGEKLFF
TRBJ2-7 | TRBD2 | NA | TRBV3-1/TRBV3-2 | TGTGCCAGCAGCCAAGCCGGGACTAGAAAGAGGTACGAGCAGTACTTC | CASSQAGTRKRYEQYF
TRBJ1-6 | TRBD1 | once | TRBV19 | TGTGCCAGTAGTCGCAAGGGGACAGAGAATTCACCCCTCCACTTT | CASSRKGTENSPLHF
TRBJ1-4 | NA | NA | TRBV19 | TGTGCCAGTAGCCCCCCCGGGGCGGGGGGTGAAAAACTGTTTTTT | CASSPPGAGGEKLFF
TRBJ2-3 | TRBD1 | NA | TRBV28 | TGTGCCAGCAGTTTATCCCAGGGGGCCCGGTGGGATACGCAGTATTTT | CASSLSQGARWDTQYF
TRBJ2-2 | NA | NA | TRBV7-2 | TGTGCCAGCAGCTTAGTGGCTAACACCGGGGAGCTGTTTTTT | CASSLVANTGELFF
TRBJ2-4 | TRBD2 | few | TRBV4-1 | TGCGCCAGCAGCCAAGATCTACAGCGGGGGGGAGGGAACATTCAGTACTTC | CASSQDLQRGGGNIQYF
TRBJ2-2 | TRBD1 | NA | TRBV7-3 | TGTGCCAGCAGCAGGGACAGCTCGAACACCGGGGAGCTGTTTTTT | CASSRDSSNTGELFF
TRBJ2-1 | NA | NA | TRBV6-6 | TGTGCCAGTGTTGAGACCGGGCCAGGGTTTAGTGAGCAGTTCTTC | CASVETGPGFSEQFF
TRBJ1-4 | TRBD1 | NA | TRBV5-1 | TGCGCCAGCAGCTTCCACCGGGGACAGGGGGCTAATGAAAAACTGTTTTTT | CASSFHRGQGANEKLFF
TRBJ2-3 | TRBD1 | NA | TRBV3-1/TRBV3-2 | TGTGCCAGCAGCCTCGGACAGGCGCGCACAGATACGCAGTATTTT | CASSLGQARTDTQYF
TRBJ2-5 | TRBD1 | NA | TRBV2 | TGTGCCAGCAGTGGGGACAGTCAAGAGACCCAGTACTTC | CASSGDSQETQYF
TRBJ2-1 | TRBD1 | few | TRBV9 | TGTGCCAGCAGCGGAGGGACAGGTCCGAGCTCCTACAATGAGCAGTTCTTC | CASSGGTGPSSYNEQFF
TRBJ2-1 | TRBD2 | NA | TRBV27 | TGTGCCAGCAGTTTACTGACTAGCGGAACCTACAATGAGCAGTTCTTC | CASSLLTSGTYNEQFF
TRBJ1-6 | NA | few | TRBV5-1 | TGCGCCAGCAGCTTGGACGGGCTAGGGAGTCATTCACCCCTCCACTTT | CASSLDGLGSHSPLHF
TRBJ2-7 | TRBD2 | NA | TRBV5-1 | TGCGCCAGCAGCCCCACCCTGACTAGCGGGAGTGGCGAGCAGTACTTC | CASSPTLTSGSGEQYF
TRBJ2-3 | TRBD2 | NA | TRBV24-1 | TGTGCCACCAGTGATTGGGCTAGCGGAGCACAGTATTTT | CATSDWASGAQYF
TRBJ1-1 | NA | NA | TRBV3-1/TRBV3-2 | TGTGCCAGCAGCCAAGTTTACTCCGCAATCAACACTGAAGCTTTCTTT | CASSQVYSAINTEAFF
TRBJ2-5 | NA | NA | TRBV29-1 | TGCAGCGTTGACCCCTCAAGGGGGGGTGGGACCCAGTACTTC | CSVDPSRGGGTQYF
TRBJ2-4 | NA | NA | TRBV13 | TGTGCCAGCAGCACAGGGAACATTCAGTACTTC | CASSTGNIQYF
TRBJ1-1 | NA | few | TRBV7-9 | TGTGCCAGCAGCTTCGATGGTCAGATGAACACTGAAGCTTTCTTT | CASSFDGQMNTEAFF